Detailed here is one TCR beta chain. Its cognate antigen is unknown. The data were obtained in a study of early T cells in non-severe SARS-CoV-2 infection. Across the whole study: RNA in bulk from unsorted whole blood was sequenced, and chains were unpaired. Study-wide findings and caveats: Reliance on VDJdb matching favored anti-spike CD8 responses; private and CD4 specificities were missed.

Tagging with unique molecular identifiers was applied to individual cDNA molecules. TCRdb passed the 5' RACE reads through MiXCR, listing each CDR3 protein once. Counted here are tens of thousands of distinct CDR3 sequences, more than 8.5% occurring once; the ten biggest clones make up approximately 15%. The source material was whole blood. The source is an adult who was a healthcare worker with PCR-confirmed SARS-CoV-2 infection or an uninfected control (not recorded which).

The CDR3 DNA follows: TGTGCCAGCAGTGGGGGAAATAGAGATGGCTACACCTTC. This encodes CASSGGNRDGYTF. V is TRBV28 and J is TRBJ1-2; TRBD1 is a possible D gene (5 bases). The CDR3 runs to 13 residues. Trimming stripped 5 bases from V and 6 bases from J, with 13 bases between. Germline V lookup: CDR1 MDHEN, CDR2 SYDVKM.